The present T cell receptor beta chain was sequenced within a study of regulatory T cells in long-lasting Graves disease. Study observations and caveats: The researchers studied only peripheral blood, not thyroid tissue.

V dropped 0 bases and J dropped 0 bases, with 15 bases sitting between them. This CDR3 contains 17 residues. Germline CDR1 and CDR2: DFQATT and SNEGSKA (reference sequence). This clonotype occurred many times. What it binds is unknown. Time point in this sample: newly diagnosed GD, antithyroid drugs for less than 3 months. PBMC-derived RNA was used for the TCR library. Graves' disease diagnoses used American Thyroid Association guidelines. Arm-PCR with iRepertoire HTBI primers amplified the CDR3 regions for these TCR beta libraries. TCRdb reanalysed the multiplex PCR reads using MiXCR and keeps one entry per CDR3 protein. The repertoire holds roughly 350,000 distinct CDR3 sequences, under 20% seen once, with 20% to 25% in the top ten. The same data also went into a second study, on T cells in Graves' hyperthyroidism and ophthalmopathy. That source adds: RT-PCR in the first round (using the HTBI primer set) targeted the TCR CDR3.

This specimen was peripheral blood mononuclear cells (PBMCs), taken at new diagnosis, from a patient treated with antithyroid drugs. The chain recombines TRBV20-1 with TRBJ1-5; maybe TRBD1 (6 bases). The receptor's source is a woman between 18 and 30 years old with Graves disease. CDR3 loop: CSARDLRTENSNQPQHF. DNA of the CDR3: TGCAGTGCTAGAGATCTGAGGACAGAGAATAGCAATCAGCCCCAGCATTTT.